A single sample gave rise to the 17 T cell receptor beta chains below, sequenced in a study of human thymus T cells. Assay: immunoSEQ multiplex PCR; the TCRdb copy retains only in-frame clones and omits some. The sample consists of roughly 120,000 clones, around 94% of them appearing once. Resections removed during corrective heart surgery provided the thymus tissue used. Source material: thymus tissue. These receptors were collected from a boy in the first two years of life with a congenital heart defect but otherwise immunologically healthy.

CDR3 loop: CASSIVVRGPDTEAFF. CDR3 coding DNA: TGTGCCAGTAGTATAGTGGTCCGGGGGCCGGACACTGAAGCTTTCTTT. The V gene is TRBV19, the J gene TRBJ1-1, with D possibly matching TRBD1 (6 bases). The V gene lost 1 base and the J gene lost 3 bases, with 15 bases spanning the gap. CDR1 and CDR2 from the germline V gene are LNHDA and SQIVND (reference sequence). There are 16 residues in the CDR3.

The CDR3 reads CARARGRATEAFF. The CDR3 DNA sequence: TGTGCCAGAGCCAGGGGTCGCGCGACTGAAGCTTTCTTT. The chain carries TRBV2 and TRBJ1-1, with a possible D match to TRBD1 (6 bases). V lost 9 bases and J 5 bases, leaving 16 bases between the germline ends. Germline V lookup: CDR1 SNHLY, CDR2 FYNNEI. The length of the CDR3 is 13 residues.

The CDR3 reads CASSGVAGASYEQYF. The CDR3, as DNA: TGTGCCAGCAGTGGGGTGGCGGGGGCATCCTACGAGCAGTACTTC. The V and J genes are TRBV25-1 and TRBJ2-7; TRBD2 is a possible D gene (7 bases). Trimming pared 4 bases from V and 1 base from J, leaving 14 bases between. This CDR3 comprises 15 residues. Germline V gives CDR1 MGHDK, CDR2 SYGVNS.

V and J are TRBV10-3 and TRBJ1-5; D perhaps matches TRBD1 (6 bases). V was cut by 6 bases and J by 4 bases, with 22 bases left in between. Germline V gene data show CDR1 as ENHRY and CDR2 as SYGVKD. This CDR3 has 17 residues. As DNA, the CDR3 is TGTGCCATCAGCCAGAGGGGGGGGGAAGAGGCAAATCAGCCCCAGCATTTT. It yields the protein CAISQRGGEEANQPQHF.

CDR3 region: CASSTPTGRNTEAFF. The CDR3 DNA follows: TGTGCCAGCAGCACCCCAACAGGGCGTAACACTGAAGCTTTCTTT. The rearrangement uses TRBV7-2 and TRBJ1-1, with a tentative D call TRBD1 (6 bases). The CDR3 is 15 amino acids. The germline V gene has CDR1 SGHTA and CDR2 FQGNSA. Deletions cut 5 bases from V and 2 bases from J, with 15 bases between.

A single count supports this clone. The chain recombines TRBV10-2 with TRBJ1-1, with TRBD1 matching over 7 bases. Germline lookup yields CDR1 WSHSY and CDR2 SAAADI. The CDR3 spans 11 residues. V lost 8 bases to trimming and J lost 10 bases; unmatched junction nucleotides: 7. The CDR3 reads CASPDRLIAFF. CDR3 bases: TGCGCCAGCCCGGACAGGCTAATAGCTTTCTTT.

The rearrangement links TRBV5-1 to TRBJ1-1; perhaps TRBD1 as D (6 bases). CDR1 and CDR2 (germline): SGHRS, YFSETQ. Trimming removed 5 bases at V and 0 bases at J, with 14 bases between. The CDR3 totals 15 residues. CDR3 in amino acids: CASRGARDMNTEAFF. The CDR3, as DNA: TGCGCCAGCAGGGGTGCCCGGGACATGAACACTGAAGCTTTCTTT.

The chain carries TRBV10-3 and TRBJ2-1, with 11 nucleotides matching TRBD2. Germline V gene sequence: CDR1 ENHRY, CDR2 SYGVKD. With 2 bases clipped from V and 3 bases from J, the junction kept 9 bases outside the gene matches. CDR3 size: 18 residues. The CDR3 DNA sequence: TGTGCCATCAGTGAGGTTAGCGGGGGGGCGCCTCTCTACAATGAGCAGTTCTTC. Translated: CAISEVSGGAPLYNEQFF.

CDR3 in DNA: TGCGCCAGCAGCCAAGAAGGGTCCCCTGCCCAAGAGACCCAGTACTTC. Translation gives CASSQEGSPAQETQYF. This sequence joins TRBV4-1 and TRBJ2-5; D call uncertain. Germline values: CDR1 MGHRA, CDR2 YSYEKL. V was clipped by 0 bases and J by 1 base, with 12 bases between them. The CDR3 is 16 amino acids.

The chain uses TRBV6-7 and TRBJ1-2; TRBD1 might be the D (6 bases). TRBV6-7 has ORF status, its function being uncertain. V lost 0 bases, J lost 8 bases, and 13 bases lay in between. The CDR3 has 14 residues. The CDR3 reads CASSYSRDRRGYTF. The CDR3 bases are TGTGCCAGCAGTTACTCCAGAGACAGGAGGGGCTACACCTTC.

This chain connects TRBV28 to TRBJ1-2, with D maybe TRBD1 (6 bases). The CDR3 has 15 amino acids. Trimming removed 2 bases from V and 3 bases from J, with 13 bases in between. Per the germline V gene, CDR1 is MDHEN and CDR2 is SYDVKM. The CDR3 DNA is TGTGCCAGCAGTTTAAAATCCGGGACACACTATGGCTACACCTTC. As protein: CASSLKSGTHYGYTF.

This chain connects TRBV7-9 to TRBJ2-1; TRBD2 aligns across 13 bases. CDR3 length equals 18 residues. The V segment lost 4 bases and the J segment 7 bases; nucleotides outside the gene matches: 13. CDR1 and CDR2 (germline): SEHNR, FQNEAQ (reference sequence). The CDR3 DNA reads as TGTGCCAGCAGCTCCGGGGAACCGGGACTAGCGGGGTCGAATGAGCAGTTCTTC. Amino acids: CASSSGEPGLAGSNEQFF.

The chain's CDR3 is CASSVGHDGEQYF. DNA of the CDR3: TGTGCCAGCAGCGTAGGACACGACGGCGAGCAGTACTTC. V gene TRBV9 combines with J gene TRBJ2-7; D is uncertain. Germline V gene data show CDR1 as SGDLS and CDR2 as YYNGEE. Trimming took 0 bases from V and 6 from J, leaving 10 bases between them. CDR3 length: 13 residues.

This sequence joins TRBV18 and TRBJ2-5; a possible D gene is TRBD2 (5 bases). Germline loops: CDR1 KGHSH, CDR2 LQKENI. This CDR3 spans 13 amino acids. Trimming shortened V by 0 bases and J by 5 bases, and 7 bases separated the two germline ends. In DNA form, the CDR3 reads TGTGCCAGCTCACCACCGACGGGGGAGACCCAGTACTTC. It specifies CASSPPTGETQYF.

The V and J genes are TRBV28 and TRBJ2-2; 11 bases agree with TRBD1. The CDR3 runs 13 residues. With 10 bases clipped from V and 6 bases from J, the junction kept 4 bases outside the gene matches. Germline CDR1 is MDHEN and CDR2 is SYDVKM. CDR3 amino acids: CAIRDRGAGELFF. CDR3 sequence (DNA): TGTGCCATCCGGGACAGGGGGGCCGGGGAGCTGTTTTTT.

The chain couples TRBV29-1 to TRBJ1-1; D gene unclear. Germline CDR1 is SQVTM and CDR2 is ANQGSEA. This CDR3 region has 14 residues. Trimming took off 3 bases at V and 1 base at J, with 12 bases between the two ends. CDR3 amino acids: CSVDRSPQNTEAFF. The CDR3 DNA reads TGCAGCGTTGACAGGAGCCCCCAGAACACTGAAGCTTTCTTT. The full variable domain, rest sourced from reference TRBV29-1 and TRBJ1-1, is SAVISQKPSRDICQRGTSLTIQCQVDSQVTMMFWYRQQPGQSLTLIATANQGSEATYESGFVIDKFPISRPNLTFSTLTVSNMSPEDSSIYLCSVDRSPQNTEAFFGQGTRLTVV.

The rearrangement links TRBV28 to TRBJ1-1; the match to TRBD1 covers 7 bases. The CDR3 is made up of 14 amino acids. V was pared by 6 bases and J by 5 bases, with 9 bases of the junction left unmatched. The V gene's germline CDR1 is MDHEN and CDR2 SYDVKM. As DNA, the CDR3 is TGTGCCAGCAGACCCCCTACGACAGGGACTGAAGCTTTCTTT. It is translated as CASRPPTTGTEAFF.